This T cell receptor (beta chain) came from a study of vaccination and CD4 T cells after COVID-19. Study background: Stimulation of cells relied on overlapping spike peptides derived from SARS-CoV-2, HCoV-NL63, HCoV-OC43 and HCoV-229E. Whole-study findings and limits: Convalescent participants were relatively few, and none had early post-infection timepoints studied.

This clonotype was counted between two and nine times. The antigen remains unidentified. The treatment: roughly 11-day PBMC culture with coronavirus spike peptide pools or control peptides (ViraFEST assay). Peptide pools at around 9.6 ug/ml stimulated two million PBMCs per well with approximately 9.3 IU/ml IL-2. The Oncomine TCR Beta short-read assay generated sequence data from the DNA of cultured CD4+ T cells. It was cultured CD4+ T cells from which genomic DNA was extracted. MiXCR, applied by TCRdb to the PCR reads, yields one record per CDR3 protein. The data show roughly 20,000 distinct CDR3 sequences, approximately 48% seen once. Trimming took 7 bases from V and 2 from J; bases not matched to a gene: 5. There are 14 residues in the CDR3. Germline CDR1 reads MNHNS; CDR2 reads SASEGT.

The TCR comes from a human donor who had recovered from COVID-19. The chain uses TRBV6-1 and TRBJ2-3, with TRBD2 identical over 8 bases. The material sequenced was CD4+ T cells from blood, cultured in vitro, taken after SARS-CoV-2 vaccination. The CDR3 nucleotides read TGTGCCAGCACCAGCGGGAGCCTCACAGATACGCAGTATTTT. Its protein is CASTSGSLTDTQYF.